Reported below is one T cell receptor beta chain. A minimum of 6.5 million PBMCs was isolated per sample. The sample belongs to a study of blood T cells in healthy people across ages. Alongside a J-beta primer mix, a sample-barcoded 5' primer served in a second PCR lasting about 7 to 11 cycles. TCRdb re-called the 5' RACE reads with MiXCR, one entry per CDR3 protein. The profile covers 1.5 million to 2 million distinct CDR3 sequences, with about 35% appearing a single time and roughly 10% taken by the ten largest. The sequenced material came from blood. This receptor was identified in a woman between 25 and 40 years old in good health.

CDR3 DNA sequence: TGTGCCAGCAGCCAAGGGATTGATGAAAAACTGTTTTTT. Translated: CASSQGIDEKLFF. The chain joins TRBV4-2 to TRBJ1-4; D gene ambiguous. V lost 1 base to trimming and J lost 6 bases, with 6 bases between them. Germline CDR1 reads LGHNA; CDR2 reads YNFKEQ. CDR3 length: 13 amino acids.